This section outlines one TCR beta chain sequence together with its context. Its antigen remains unknown. One end of the junction varies from germline; a read error may be responsible. This sample was taken from a study of tumor-infiltrating lymphocytes in primary liver carcinoma. About the research overall: The study obtained roughly 3.65 to 7.13 million productive TCRbeta reads per sample, similar across tissue types. The study's findings and limits: Whereas tumor region pairs overlapped more, tumor-adjacent and tumor-blood pairs overlapped less.

Germline CDR1 SQVTM, CDR2 ANQGSEA. The CDR3 is 12 amino acids. Extraction of RNA together with DNA used about 17-30 mg of unsorted bulk tissue. Synthesis of TCR beta cDNA was carried out from 500 ng total RNA with a constant-region primer. ARM-PCR was slightly modified, and three nested multiplex PCR rounds with it gave rise to the TCR beta libraries. Each of the first two PCR rounds ran roughly 9 cycles with TRBV1-TRBV30 forward and C-beta reverse primers. TCRdb itself ran the multiplex PCR reads through MiXCR, one entry per CDR3 protein. Among approximately 190,000 distinct CDR3 sequences listed, 70% to 90% were seen once.

V and J are TRBV29-1 and TRBJ1-1; tentatively, D is TRBD1 (5 bases). This TCR was sampled from a man aged 35 to 55 with primary liver carcinoma and hepatitis B virus infection. The sample comprised tumor tissue from primary liver carcinoma. DNA of the CDR3: TGCAGCGTCTCTCAGGGCAGGGCTGAAGTTCACTTT. Protein product: CSVSQGRAEVHF.